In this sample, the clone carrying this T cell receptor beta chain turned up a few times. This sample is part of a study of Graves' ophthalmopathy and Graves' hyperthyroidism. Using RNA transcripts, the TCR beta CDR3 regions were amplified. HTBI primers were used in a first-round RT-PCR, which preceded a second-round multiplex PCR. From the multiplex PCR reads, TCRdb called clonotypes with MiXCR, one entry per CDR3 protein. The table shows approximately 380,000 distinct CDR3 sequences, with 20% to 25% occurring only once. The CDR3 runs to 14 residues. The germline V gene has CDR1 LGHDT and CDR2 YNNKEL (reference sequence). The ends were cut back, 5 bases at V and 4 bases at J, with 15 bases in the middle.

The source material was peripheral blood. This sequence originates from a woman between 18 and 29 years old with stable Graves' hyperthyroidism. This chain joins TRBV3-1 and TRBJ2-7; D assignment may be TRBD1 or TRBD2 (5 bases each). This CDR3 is CASSTGPGTYEQYF. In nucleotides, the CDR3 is TGTGCCAGCAGCACCGGACCGGGGACGTACGAGCAGTACTTC.